This TCR beta chain was sequenced during a study of CD8 T cells in ankylosing spondylitis. Whole-study results and caveats: Before this, some motif variants had been reported in reactive arthritis synovial fluid and blood. Disease-linked clones bore a CD8+ phenotype, appearing relatively rarely in peripheral blood. Made up of several highly homologous variants, a TCR beta motif appeared characteristic of ankylosing spondylitis blood. Disease-associated clones were reportedly significantly overrepresented in matched ankylosing spondylitis synovial fluid.

Points on this clonotype: Its antigen is not identified.

With molecular barcodes, quantitative 5'-RACE was used to make the TCR beta libraries. TCRdb reanalysed the 5' RACE reads using MiXCR and keeps one entry per CDR3 protein. This table has about 390,000 distinct CDR3 sequences, around 24% appearing once. CDR3 length: 12 amino acids. V lost 4 bases and J 13 bases, leaving 15 bases between the germline ends. CDR1 and CDR2 from the germline V gene are SGHRS and YFSETQ. This chain connects TRBV5-1 to TRBJ2-1, with a possible D match to TRBD2 (6 bases). This sequence was found in a male donor with ankylosing spondylitis. Material: blood, either unsorted or a sorted T cell fraction (not recorded which). Here the CDR3 reads CASSARLVDQFF. The CDR3 bases are TGCGCCAGCAGCGCCCGACTAGTTGATCAGTTCTTC.